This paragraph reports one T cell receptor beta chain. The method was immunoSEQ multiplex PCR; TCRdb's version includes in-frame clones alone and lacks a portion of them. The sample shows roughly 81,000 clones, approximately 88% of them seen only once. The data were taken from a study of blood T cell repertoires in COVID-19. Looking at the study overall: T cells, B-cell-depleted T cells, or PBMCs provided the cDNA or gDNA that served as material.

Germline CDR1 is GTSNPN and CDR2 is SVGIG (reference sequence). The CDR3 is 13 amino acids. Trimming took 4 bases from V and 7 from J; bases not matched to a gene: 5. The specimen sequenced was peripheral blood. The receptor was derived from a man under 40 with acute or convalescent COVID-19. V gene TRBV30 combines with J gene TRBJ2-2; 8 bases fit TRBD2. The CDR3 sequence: CAWTGTSHGELFF. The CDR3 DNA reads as TGTGCCTGGACTGGGACTAGTCACGGGGAGCTGTTTTTT.